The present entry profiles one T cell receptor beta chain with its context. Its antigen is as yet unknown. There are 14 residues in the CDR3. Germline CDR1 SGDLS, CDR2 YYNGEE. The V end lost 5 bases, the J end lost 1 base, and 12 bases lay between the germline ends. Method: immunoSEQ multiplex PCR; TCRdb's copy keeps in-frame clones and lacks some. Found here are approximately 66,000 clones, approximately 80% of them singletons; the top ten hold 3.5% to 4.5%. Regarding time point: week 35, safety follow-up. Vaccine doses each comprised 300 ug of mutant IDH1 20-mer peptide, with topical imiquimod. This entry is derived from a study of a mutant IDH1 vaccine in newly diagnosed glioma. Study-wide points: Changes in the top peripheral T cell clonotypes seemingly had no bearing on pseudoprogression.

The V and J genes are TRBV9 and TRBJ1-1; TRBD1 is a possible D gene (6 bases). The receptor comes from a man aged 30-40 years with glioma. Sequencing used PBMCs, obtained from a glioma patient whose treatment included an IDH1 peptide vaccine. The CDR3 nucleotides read TGTGCCAGCAGGAAAACAGGGAAGAACACTGAAGCTTTCTTT. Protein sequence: CASRKTGKNTEAFF.